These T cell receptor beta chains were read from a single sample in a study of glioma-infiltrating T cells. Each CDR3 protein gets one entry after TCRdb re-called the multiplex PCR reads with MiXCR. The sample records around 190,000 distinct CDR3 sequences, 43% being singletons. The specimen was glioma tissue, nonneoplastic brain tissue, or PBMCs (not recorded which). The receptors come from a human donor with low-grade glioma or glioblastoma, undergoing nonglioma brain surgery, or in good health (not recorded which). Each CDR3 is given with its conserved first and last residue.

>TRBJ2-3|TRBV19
CASKAGVITDTQYF
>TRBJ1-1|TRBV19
CASSIALVAPNTEAFF
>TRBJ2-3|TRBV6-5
CASNEALAGGADTQYF
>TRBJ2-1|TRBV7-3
CASSPRMAGTYEQFF
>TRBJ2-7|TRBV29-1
CSVIQGEQYF
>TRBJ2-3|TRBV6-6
CASSYSASGTGVTDTQYF
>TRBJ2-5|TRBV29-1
CSASPKRRPPTQYF
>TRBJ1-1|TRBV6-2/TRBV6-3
CASRTGQATEAFF
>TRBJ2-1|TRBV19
CASSVALYNEQFF
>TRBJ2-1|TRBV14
CASSQIAGVSYNEQFF
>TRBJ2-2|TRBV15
CATSRDLVGTGELFF
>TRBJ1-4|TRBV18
CASSRDRVEEKLFF
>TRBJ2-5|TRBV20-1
CSASRWGETSGEETQYF
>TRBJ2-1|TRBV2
CVSSTVTSGSEYEQFF
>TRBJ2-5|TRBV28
CASSLPADMGRKTQYF
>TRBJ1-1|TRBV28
CAIKAATEAFF
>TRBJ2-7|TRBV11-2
CASSLIFSLDRAYEQYF
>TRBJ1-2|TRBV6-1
CASSEVRVTNGYTF
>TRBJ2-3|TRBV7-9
CASSLADRASGMTDTQYF
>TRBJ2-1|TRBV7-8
CASSPRDSVEEQFF
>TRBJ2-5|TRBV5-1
CASSRTSGSSQETQYF
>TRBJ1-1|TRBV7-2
CASSSGYRRDALF
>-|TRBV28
CASSLACAVGPSEQFF
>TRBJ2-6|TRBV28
CASTYWSGANVLTF
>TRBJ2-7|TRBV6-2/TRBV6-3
CASPNGTSLPEQYF
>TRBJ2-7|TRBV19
CASSIPMTCQQYF